Shown below are 31 T cell receptor beta chains from a single sample sequenced in a study of tumor-infiltrating lymphocytes in primary liver carcinoma. From unsorted bulk tissue weighing about 18-30 mg, DNA and RNA were co-extracted. The template, about 550 ng total RNA, yielded TCR beta cDNA made with a constant-region primer. Three-round nested multiplex PCR performed with slightly modified ARM-PCR produced the TCR beta libraries. TRBV1-TRBV30 forward and Cbeta reverse primers drove the first two approximately 10-cycle rounds. TCRdb re-analysed the multiplex PCR reads in MiXCR, keeping a single row per CDR3 protein. The profile shows approximately 76,000 distinct CDR3 sequences, over 55% of them singletons. Material for sequencing was liver tumor tissue from sampling region 4. Specified subset: tumor region T4, right-lateral pole. The source of these receptors is a woman in her sixties with primary liver carcinoma and hepatitis B virus infection.

As for this clonotype: Given a much more abundant clone one base away, this may be a read error. The chain links TRBV5-1 to TRBJ2-3, with 11 bases identical to TRBD2. CDR3 size: 15 residues. Germline V gives CDR1 SGHRS, CDR2 YFSETQ. The V segment lost 2 bases and the J segment 5 bases; nucleotides outside the gene matches: 4. CDR3 in amino acids: CASSLSTSGIDTQYF. The CDR3 DNA follows: TGCGCCAGCAGCTTATCGACTAGCGGGATAGATACGCAGTATTTT.

Remarks on this clonotype: The junction does not match germline at one end; this may be a read error. V and J are TRBV6-2 or TRBV6-3 and TRBJ2-3, with D perhaps TRBD1 or TRBD2 (5 bases each). The CDR3 sequence is 14 residues long. Germline V lookup: CDR1 MNHEY, CDR2 SVGEGT. CDR3 protein: CASIGTINTYTQYF. For the CDR3, the DNA is TGTGCCAGCATTGGGACCATTAACACATATACGCAGTATTTT.

Of note for this clonotype: Since a much larger clone is just one base distant, this may be a read error. This is likely a read error, given that the CDR3 carries no conserved phenylalanine or tryptophan at its end. V is TRBV28 and J is TRBJ1-2; D is unclear. The V gene lost 8 bases and the J gene lost 4 bases, with 11 bases spanning the gap. CDR1 is MDHEN, CDR2 SYDVKM, per germline. CDR3 length: 12 amino acids. CDR3 nucleotide sequence: TGTGCCAGCTCTCCTCTGAGCTATGGCTACACCTTA. It is translated as CASSPLSYGYTL.

Comment on this clonotype: One end of the junction is discordant with germline, which a read error may explain. V gene TRBV6-6 combines with J gene TRBJ2-3, with unresolved D. Germline assignment: CDR1 MNHNY and CDR2 SVGAGI (reference sequence). This CDR3 spans 13 amino acids. This CDR3 reads CTSCSDPLNTQYF. CDR3 DNA: TGTACCAGCTGTTCGGATCCCCTAAATACGCAGTATTTT.

About this clonotype itself: A read error is possible here, since a much larger clone lies one base away. V gene TRBV29-1 combines with J gene TRBJ2-1; the D gene is possibly TRBD2 (6 bases). V dropped 4 bases and J dropped 4 bases, with 11 bases sitting between them. CDR3 length: 13 amino acids. Germline assignment: CDR1 SQVTM and CDR2 ANQGSEA. In DNA, the CDR3 is TGCAGCGTTGGGTGGACTAAGTACAATGAGCAGTTCTTC. As protein: CSVGWTKYNEQFF.

This clonotype has a handful of counts. One junction end disagrees with the germline gene, perhaps due to a read error. V is TRBV28 and J is TRBJ2-3; 7 bases are shared with TRBD1. CDR1 is MDHEN, CDR2 SYDVKM, per germline. This CDR3 comprises 14 residues. The CDR3 coding sequence is TGTGCCAGCAGTACCGACCCGGGACAGAGAACGCATTATTTT. Residues: CASSTDPGQRTHYF.

V gene TRBV11-3 combines with J gene TRBJ2-3; D tentatively reads TRBD1 or TRBD2 (5 bases each). CDR1 and CDR2 from the germline V gene are SGHNT and YENEEA. Trimming removed 1 base from V and 12 bases from J, with 20 bases in between. The CDR3 loop spans 15 amino acids. CDR3 loop: CASSLVLGGTGTQYF. CDR3 DNA: TGTGCCAGCAGCTTAGTGCTAGGAGGCACAGGTACACAGTATTTT.

This clonotype has a single count. Mismatch with germline at one junction end may stem from a read error. The genes are TRBV11-2 and TRBJ2-3, with TRBD2 as a possible D gene (5 bases). Germline V gene sequence: CDR1 SGHAT, CDR2 FQNNGV. The CDR3 extends over 13 amino acids. The CDR3 protein is CDSSLDRGNTQYF. CDR3 DNA sequence: TGTGACAGCAGCTTAGATCGGGGAAATACGCAGTATTTT.

For the CDR3, the DNA is TGTGCCAGCATCCCTCCGCAAGAACCTACCGGGGAGCTGTTTTTT. Its translation is CASIPPQEPTGELFF. This chain links TRBV11-2 with TRBJ2-2; D is unresolved. Germline assignment: CDR1 SGHAT and CDR2 FQNNGV. The length of the CDR3 is 15 residues. Trimming pared 7 bases from V and 5 bases from J, leaving 17 bases between.

This clonotype was seen repeatedly, ten times or more. The chain has TRBV6-1 and TRBJ2-5, with D perhaps matching TRBD1 (7 bases). This CDR3 contains 15 residues. Between the trimmed V and J ends, which lost 4 bases and 2 bases, there was a span of 14 bases. Germline V gives CDR1 MNHNS, CDR2 SASEGT. The chain's CDR3 is CASSVRDSQQETQYF. CDR3 sequence (DNA): TGTGCCAGCAGTGTGCGGGACAGTCAACAAGAGACCCAGTACTTC.

This clonotype has at least ten counts. The genes are TRBV12-3 or TRBV12-4 and TRBJ1-1; perhaps TRBD1 as D (5 bases). CDR3 size: 17 residues. V was clipped by 8 bases and J by 6 bases, with 28 bases between them. CDR3 sequence reads: CASHASRSRARKAEAFF. Here the CDR3 DNA reads TGTGCCAGCCATGCTAGTAGGAGCAGGGCGAGGAAGGCTGAAGCTTTCTTT.

The gene calls are TRBV21-1 and TRBJ1-1; the table calls TRBD1, which could not be checked here. TRBV21-1 is described as a pseudogene. The CDR3 has 16 amino acids. The CDR3 loop is CVSSKYGRDRGRRAFF. In DNA form, the CDR3 reads TGTGTCAGCAGCAAATACGGGAGGGACAGGGGGCGTCGGGCTTTCTTT.

Only a few counts were recorded for this clonotype. The genes are TRBV11-1 and TRBJ2-4, with D possibly being TRBD1 (6 bases). Per the germline V gene, CDR1 is SGHAT and CDR2 is FQDESV (reference sequence). The CDR3 is 16 amino acids. V was shortened by 9 bases and J by 4 bases, with 22 bases between the two germline ends. In nucleotides, the CDR3 is TGTGCCAGAAGCCCAAGGTCCAGGGGTGGGAAAAACATTCAGTACTTC. It translates to CARSPRSRGGKNIQYF.

The table lists this clonotype with many counts. V gene TRBV6-5 combines with J gene TRBJ1-2; 7 bases map to TRBD1. CDR3 size: 15 residues. Germline trimming cut 6 bases from V and 4 bases from J; bases unmatched to any gene: 11. CDR1 is MNHEY, CDR2 SVGAGI, per germline. The CDR3 spells CASSSDRQGFYGYTF. The CDR3 DNA sequence: TGTGCCAGCAGCTCAGATCGACAGGGATTCTATGGCTACACCTTC.

Turning to this clonotype: A much larger clonotype is one base distant, so this may be a read error. This chain connects TRBV28 to TRBJ2-7; 8 bases are shared with TRBD2. CDR3 length: 14 residues. Germline V gives CDR1 MDHEN, CDR2 SYDVKM. CDR3 coding DNA: TGTACCAGCAAGAGGTTATTCACGGGAGGGCCTCCGGAGGTC. It yields the protein CTSKRLFTGGPPEV.

Points on this clonotype: One end of the junction is discordant with germline, which a read error may explain. The V gene is TRBV6-2 or TRBV6-3, the J gene TRBJ2-5, with D possibly being TRBD1 or TRBD2 (5 bases each). This CDR3 is built from 15 residues. CDR1 and CDR2 from the germline V gene are MNHEY and SVGEGT. The CDR3 nucleotides read TGTGTCAGCAGTTACTCGAAAGCGATAGGGGAGACTCAGTACTTC. This gives the protein CVSSYSKAIGETQYF.

This clonotype appeared once. The V gene is TRBV11-2, the J gene TRBJ2-1; TRBD2 matches at 8 bases. The CDR3 length is 15 residues. Germline loops: CDR1 SGHAT, CDR2 FQNNGV. With V trimmed by 1 base and J by 8 bases, 7 bases remained unmatched. The CDR3 loop reads CASSLAGGPGDEQFF. CDR3 nucleotides: TGTGCCAGCAGCTTAGCGGGAGGGCCGGGGGATGAGCAGTTCTTC.

As concerns this clonotype: The junction differs from germline at one of its ends, possibly a read error. The chain uses TRBV6-6 and TRBJ1-1; D unresolved. The CDR3 contains 14 residues. Germline CDR1 MNHNY, CDR2 SVGAGI (reference sequence). The CDR3 loop is CVSSFGVYSSEAFF. The CDR3 DNA reads as TGTGTCAGCAGTTTTGGGGTTTATAGCAGTGAAGCTTTCTTT.

This clonotype was found a few times. The V and J genes are TRBV25-1 and TRBJ2-1; unclear D gene. Germline V gene sequence: CDR1 MGHDK, CDR2 SYGVNS. The germline V and J ends were trimmed by 4 bases and 10 bases, with 11 bases remaining between them. The CDR3 covers 12 residues. The CDR3 region is CASSADIAEQFF. The CDR3 DNA follows: TGTGCCAGCAGTGCAGACATTGCGGAGCAGTTCTTC.

With respect to this clonotype: The junction departs from germline at one end; a sequencing error may be responsible. This chain links TRBV7-3 with TRBJ2-1; 14 nucleotides line up with TRBD2. The CDR3 totals 15 residues. Germline-derived CDR1 and CDR2 are SGHTA and FQGTGA. The CDR3 sequence is CASNPGLAGVNEHFF. The CDR3 DNA follows: TGTGCCAGCAACCCGGGACTAGCGGGAGTTAATGAGCACTTCTTC.

At least ten counts were recorded for this clonotype. This chain's CDR3 is CASSLNGLTEAFF. Written as DNA, the CDR3 is TGTGCCAGCAGCCTCAATGGGCTGACTGAAGCTTTCTTT. The V call is TRBV6-2 or TRBV6-3, the J call TRBJ1-1; D not certain. V was cut by 6 bases and J by 5 bases, with 13 bases left in between. Germline-derived CDR1 and CDR2 are MNHEY and SVGEGT. This CDR3 has 13 residues.

As concerns this clonotype: The CDR3 ends on some other residue instead of the conserved phenylalanine or tryptophan, so this is likely a read error. The rearrangement links TRBV12-3 or TRBV12-4 to TRBJ2-5; 16 nucleotides line up with TRBD2. This CDR3 is built from 17 residues. The CDR3 DNA sequence: TGTGCTAGCGGCCAAGGGACTAGCGGGAGGGCCGAAGAGACCCAGTACTCC. This encodes CASGQGTSGRAEETQYS.

The gene calls are TRBV7-9 and TRBJ2-3, with unresolved D. CDR3 length: 15 residues. With 1 base removed from V and 4 bases from J, the gap between germline ends came to 12 bases. Germline assignment: CDR1 SEHNR and CDR2 FQNEAQ (reference sequence). In DNA form, the CDR3 reads TGTGCCAGCAGCTTAGTCTCCAGCTGGGCAGATACGCAGTATTTT. Its protein product is CASSLVSSWADTQYF.

On this clonotype: Because the CDR3 is missing its conserved closing phenylalanine or tryptophan, this is likely a read error. Because the CDR3's place on the DNA is in doubt, the DNA is left out and the CDR3 is given as listed by TCRdb. The rearrangement uses TRBV11-2 and TRBJ1-1; TRBD1, the table's D call, was not compared with the DNA. Germline V gene sequence: CDR1 SGHAT, CDR2 FQNNGV. Inclusive of both ends, the CDR3 amounts to 13 amino acids. The CDR3 protein is CASSLEPGSEAFI.

The V and J genes are TRBV10-3 and TRBJ2-7; no clear D. In germline, CDR1 is ENHRY, CDR2 SYGVKD. V lost 7 bases, J lost 8 bases, and 18 bases lay in between. The CDR3 runs to 13 residues. The CDR3 DNA sequence: TGTGCCATCACCCAATTACAGAGTGGGAAGCAGTACTTC. Protein product: CAITQLQSGKQYF.

This clonotype appeared many times. The genes are TRBV6-5 and TRBJ1-1, with 8 bases fitting TRBD1. The trim removed 6 bases at V and 1 base at J, leaving 7 bases unmatched. The CDR3 is 15 amino acids. Germline values: CDR1 MNHEY, CDR2 SVGAGI. The CDR3 DNA sequence: TGTGCCAGCAGGCCCAGGGGGCAGAAGAACACTGAAGCTTTCTTT. It codes for CASRPRGQKNTEAFF.

The V and J genes are TRBV20-1 and TRBJ2-1; the match to TRBD2 covers 9 bases. V lost 6 bases, J lost 7 bases, and 16 bases stayed unmatched. CDR1 is DFQATT, CDR2 SNEGSKA, per germline (reference sequence). The CDR3 loop spans 16 amino acids. The CDR3 loop is CSARTSVRARGNEQFF. As DNA, the CDR3 is TGCAGTGCGAGGACTAGCGTGAGGGCCCGGGGAAATGAGCAGTTCTTC.

Comments on this clonotype: One end of the junction fails to match germline, which may point to a read error. The chain couples TRBV19 to TRBJ1-1; a possible D gene is TRBD1 (6 bases). This CDR3 has 14 residues. The germline gives CDR1 LNHDA, CDR2 SQIVND (reference sequence). CDR3 DNA: TGTGTCAGTTGGGGGCGGGGACGTGGCACTAAAGCTTTCTTT. Protein product: CVSWGRGRGTKAFF.

This clonotype was seen many times. The V gene is TRBV5-1, the J gene TRBJ1-1; no clear D. Looked up from germline, CDR1 is SGHRS and CDR2 is YFSETQ. V dropped 1 base and J dropped 2 bases, with 9 bases sitting between them. The CDR3 contains 14 residues. The CDR3 protein is CASSLFGENTEAFF. DNA for the CDR3: TGCGCCAGCAGCTTGTTCGGGGAAAACACTGAAGCTTTCTTT.

About this clonotype itself: One end of the junction is discordant with germline, which a read error may explain. V is TRBV5-1 and J is TRBJ1-3; D gene unclear. Looked up from germline, CDR1 is SGHRS and CDR2 is YFSETQ. CDR3 length: 14 residues. The CDR3 loop reads CASSLLGSGNAIYF. For the CDR3, the DNA is TGCGCCAGCAGCTTGCTTGGCTCTGGAAACGCCATATATTTT. Filled out from reference TRBV5-1 and TRBJ1-3, the complete variable domain reads KAGVTQTPRYLIKTRGQQVTLSCSPISGHRSVSWYQQTPGQGLQFLFEYFSETQRNKGNFPGRFSGRQFSNSRSEMNVSTLELGDSALYLCASSLLGSGNAIYFGEGSWLTVV.

As regards this clonotype: One end of the junction varies from germline; a read error may be responsible. The CDR3 region is CASSQLGGNQSQHF. CDR3 DNA sequence: TGTGCCAGTAGCCAATTAGGAGGAAATCAGTCCCAGCATTTT. The chain joins TRBV16 to TRBJ1-5; no reliable D call. The CDR3 covers 14 residues. Germline CDR1 KGHSY, CDR2 FQNENV.